These 3 T cell receptor beta chains were sequenced from one sample in a study of spatial heterogeneity in lung cancer (dated by TCRdb to the late 2010s). Libraries were made using 5' RACE. Sequenced on a NextSeq 500. TCRdb itself trimmed the public reads at Q25 with fastp, ran MiXCR and retained productive beta chains. Rows with a matching CDR3 protein are joined into one entry that keeps the most common DNA and genes. The table for this sample lists thousands of distinct CDR3 sequences; 8.6% of them were counted only once. The ten largest clones take up roughly 44% of the sample. In the paper's terms, the time point label means: sample taken at primary tumor resection. Whole RNA extracted from tumor and nontumor lung tissue, or from cryopreserved PBMC samples, was used for TCR sequencing without cell sorting. Sequenced material: PBMCs, taken at surgery. The receptors come from a male donor with early-stage non-small cell lung cancer.

By frequency in the sample, this clonotype is large. This beta chain lies outside the target of a library built for alpha chains; its clone size means little. The CDR3 sequence is CASSLCCLAGYEQYF. CDR3 bases: TGTGCCAGCAGTTTATGTTGTCTAGCGGGGTATGAGCAGTACTTC. The chain combines TRBV28 with TRBJ2-7; TRBD2 agrees at 9 bases. Germline V CDR1 and CDR2: MDHEN, SYDVKM. CDR3 length equals 15 residues. The V gene end was trimmed by 0 bases and the J gene end by 7 bases; junction bases not matched to a gene: 7.

This clonotype occurred many times. As an off-target read in a library built for alpha chains, this beta chain has a frequency of little significance. CDR3 bases: TGCGCCAGCAGCTGGGGGGATACCGGGGAGCTGTTTTTT. It encodes CASSWGDTGELFF. V and J are TRBV5-1 and TRBJ2-2; tentative D call: TRBD2 (6 bases). This CDR3 spans 13 amino acids. Germline V gene lookup returns CDR1 SGHRS and CDR2 YFSETQ. Trimming took off 3 bases at V and 5 bases at J, with 8 bases between the two ends.

This clonotype is categorized as medium-sized. This beta chain is a stray sequence in a library constructed for alpha chains; its clone size is not meaningful. J is TRBJ2-3 and V is TRBV5-1, with D tentatively TRBD2 (5 bases). Germline CDR1 and CDR2: SGHRS and YFSETQ. CDR3 length equals 14 residues. Trimming took off 4 bases at V and 6 bases at J, with 15 bases between the two ends. The CDR3 loop reads CASSPGWRVDTQYF. For the CDR3, the DNA is TGCGCCAGCAGCCCGGGATGGCGCGTTGATACGCAGTATTTT.